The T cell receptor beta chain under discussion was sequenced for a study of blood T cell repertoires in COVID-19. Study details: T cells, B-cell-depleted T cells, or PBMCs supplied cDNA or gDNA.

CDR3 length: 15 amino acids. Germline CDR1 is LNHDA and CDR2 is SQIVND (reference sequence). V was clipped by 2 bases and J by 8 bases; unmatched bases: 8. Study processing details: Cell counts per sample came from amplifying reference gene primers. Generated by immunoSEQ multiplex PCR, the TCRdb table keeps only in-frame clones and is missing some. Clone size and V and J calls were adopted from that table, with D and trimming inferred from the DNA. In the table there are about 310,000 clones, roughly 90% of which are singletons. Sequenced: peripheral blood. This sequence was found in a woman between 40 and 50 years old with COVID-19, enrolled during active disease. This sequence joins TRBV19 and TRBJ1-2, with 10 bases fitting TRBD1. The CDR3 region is CASSILGTGDHGYTF. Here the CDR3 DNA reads TGTGCCAGTAGTATACTAGGGACAGGGGATCACGGCTACACCTTC.